One and the same sample provided the 8 T cell receptor beta chains below, sequenced in a study of blood T cell repertoires in COVID-19. Produced via immunoSEQ multiplex PCR; TCRdb's table is partial and in-frame only. In the table there are approximately 150,000 clones, more than 75% of which are singletons. The specimen was peripheral blood. The source is a human donor in a cohort sampled during active COVID-19.

J is TRBJ1-5 and V is TRBV21-1; the table's D call, TRBD1, was not checked against the DNA. TRBV21-1 constitutes a pseudogene. CDR3 size: 14 residues. CDR3 in amino acids: CASSIGQGNQPQHF. The CDR3 bases are TGTGCCAGCAGTATAGGACAGGGAAATCAGCCCCAGCATTTT.

This clone has more than one count but fewer than ten. The chain carries TRBV28 and TRBJ1-1; D not certain. In germline, CDR1 is MDHEN, CDR2 SYDVKM. Trimming took 4 bases from V and 0 from J, leaving 6 bases between them. The length of the CDR3 is 13 residues. CDR3 bases: TGTGCCAGCAGTTCCCCGGTGAACACTGAAGCTTTCTTT. It is translated as CASSSPVNTEAFF.

The chain carries TRBV9 and TRBJ2-5; 9 nucleotides line up with TRBD2. The germline V gene has CDR1 SGDLS and CDR2 YYNGEE. J gave up 1 base and V 0 bases, and 4 bases lay outside the gene matches. CDR3 length: 16 residues. As DNA, the CDR3 is TGTGCCAGCAGCGTAGGGGCTAGCGGGGTCCAAGAGACCCAGTACTTC. This encodes CASSVGASGVQETQYF.

V is TRBV5-4 and J is TRBJ1-1, with 7 bases aligning to TRBD1. Per germline, CDR1 SGHNT and CDR2 YYREEE (reference sequence). V lost 1 base, J lost 3 bases, and 15 bases stayed unmatched. This CDR3 has 18 residues. The CDR3 nucleotides read TGTGCCAGCAGCTTGTGGGTCAGGGGGTTCGGAGCGGACACTGAAGCTTTCTTT. Its translation: CASSLWVRGFGADTEAFF.

The V gene is TRBV3-1 (or the pseudogene TRBV3-2), the J gene TRBJ2-2; TRBD2 agrees at 13 bases. The V gene's germline CDR1 is LGHDT and CDR2 YNNKEL (reference sequence). The CDR3 contains 20 residues. The V and J ends lost 1 base and 1 base, in that order; junction bases with no gene match: 9. CDR3 DNA: TGTGCCAGCAGCCAAGTATTCGGACTAGCGGGAGTAAGGAACACCGGGGAGCTGTTTTTT. Residues: CASSQVFGLAGVRNTGELFF.

V usage is TRBV5-4 and J usage is TRBJ2-2; TRBD1 might be the D (6 bases). The CDR3 is 16 amino acids. The V end was cut by 4 bases, the J end by 0 bases, with 13 bases between. Germline-derived CDR1 and CDR2 are SGHNT and YYREEE (reference sequence). CDR3 residues: CASSPVRGSNTGELFF. The CDR3 DNA reads as TGTGCCAGCAGCCCCGTGAGGGGGTCGAACACCGGGGAGCTGTTTTTT. The full variable domain, completed using reference TRBV5-4 and TRBJ2-2, is ETGVTQSPTHLIKTRGQQVTLRCSSQSGHNTVSWYQQALGQGPQFIFQYYREEENGRGNFPPRFSGLQFPNYSSELNVNALELDDSALYLCASSPVRGSNTGELFFGEGSRLTVL.

This chain links TRBV27 with TRBJ2-2, with a weak D call TRBD1 (6 bases). This CDR3 region has 17 residues. Germline assignment: CDR1 MNHEY and CDR2 SMNVEV (reference sequence). Trimming stripped 4 bases from V and 0 bases from J, with 15 bases between. The CDR3 here is CASSSRIEGANTGELFF. In nucleotides, the CDR3 is TGTGCCAGCAGTTCCCGAATCGAGGGGGCGAACACCGGGGAGCTGTTTTTT.

This rearrangement joins TRBV11-1 to TRBJ1-6, with 9 bases aligning to TRBD1. The CDR3 has 16 residues. V lost 5 bases, J lost 6 bases, and 8 bases stayed unmatched. Germline values: CDR1 SGHAT, CDR2 FQDESV (reference sequence). The CDR3 DNA is TGTGCCAGCAGCCTTTCCACAGGGGGCGTTAATTCACCCCTCCACTTT. It translates to CASSLSTGGVNSPLHF.